Listed here is a single T cell receptor beta chain. What it binds is not known. Compared with germline, one end of the junction differs, possibly owing to a read error. The data stem from a study of tumor-infiltrating lymphocytes in primary liver carcinoma. Whole-study results and caveats: Tumor region pairs overlapped more than did tumor-adjacent and tumor-blood pairs.

CDR3 size: 15 residues. CDR1 is ENHRY, CDR2 SYGVKD, per germline. Scientists recovered RNA and DNA together from approximately 20-30 mg of unsorted bulk tissue. Each participant had primary liver carcinoma, and surgical resection was the treatment. Patients were treatment-naive with chronic HBV infection. Priming with a constant-region primer yielded TCR beta cDNA from 400 to 500 ng total RNA. Libraries for TCR beta were built through three nested multiplex PCR rounds, which together made up a slightly modified ARM-PCR procedure. The two initial PCR rounds, around 11 cycles each, used TRBV1-TRBV30 forward and C-beta reverse primers. Each CDR3 protein gets one entry after TCRdb re-called the multiplex PCR reads with MiXCR. This sample carries roughly 120,000 distinct CDR3 sequences, around 70% of them seen once, and the ten largest clones take 8% to 9%.

The sample taken for sequencing was tumor-adjacent normal liver tissue. The sequence was obtained from a woman in her sixties or seventies with primary liver carcinoma and hepatitis B virus infection. The rearrangement links TRBV10-3 to TRBJ1-1, with 7 nucleotides matching TRBD1. CDR3 in DNA: TGTACCATCACGAGAGGGACAGCTATGGACACTGAAGCTTTCTTT. It translates to CTITRGTAMDTEAFF.